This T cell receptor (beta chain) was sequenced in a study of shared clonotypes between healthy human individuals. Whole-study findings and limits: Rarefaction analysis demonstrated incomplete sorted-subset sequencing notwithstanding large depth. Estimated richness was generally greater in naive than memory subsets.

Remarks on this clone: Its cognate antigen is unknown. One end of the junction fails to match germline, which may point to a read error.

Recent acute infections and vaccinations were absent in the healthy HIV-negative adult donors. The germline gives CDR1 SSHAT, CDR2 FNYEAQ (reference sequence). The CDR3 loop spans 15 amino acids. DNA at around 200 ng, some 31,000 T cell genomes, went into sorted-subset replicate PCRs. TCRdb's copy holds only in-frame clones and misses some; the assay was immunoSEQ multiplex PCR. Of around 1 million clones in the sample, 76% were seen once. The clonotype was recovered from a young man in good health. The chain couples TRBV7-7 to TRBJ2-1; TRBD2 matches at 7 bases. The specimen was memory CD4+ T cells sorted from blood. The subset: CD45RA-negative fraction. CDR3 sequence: CASSLAAGLYNEQFF. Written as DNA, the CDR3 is TGTGCTAGCAGCTTAGCGGCGGGACTATACAATGAGCAGTTCTTC.